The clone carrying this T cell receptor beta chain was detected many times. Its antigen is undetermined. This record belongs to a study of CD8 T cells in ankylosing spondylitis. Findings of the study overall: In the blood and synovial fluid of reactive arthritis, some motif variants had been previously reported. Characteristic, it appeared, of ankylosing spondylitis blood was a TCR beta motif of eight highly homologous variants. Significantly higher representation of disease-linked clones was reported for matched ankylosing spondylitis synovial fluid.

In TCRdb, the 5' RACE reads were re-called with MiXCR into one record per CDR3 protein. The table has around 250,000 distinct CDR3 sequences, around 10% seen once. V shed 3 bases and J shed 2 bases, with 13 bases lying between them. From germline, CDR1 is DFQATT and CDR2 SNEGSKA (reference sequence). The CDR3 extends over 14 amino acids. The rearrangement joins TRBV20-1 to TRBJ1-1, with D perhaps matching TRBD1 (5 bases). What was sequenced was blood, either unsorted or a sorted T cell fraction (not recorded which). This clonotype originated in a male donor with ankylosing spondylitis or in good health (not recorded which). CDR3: CSARGGGGNTEAFF. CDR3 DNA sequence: TGCAGTGCTAGGGGCGGGGGTGGAAACACTGAAGCTTTCTTT.